This T cell receptor (beta chain) was identified in a study of CD8+ T cells in alopecia areata. Study-wide results and limits: Mice gave a clearer picture of TCR sharing than patients did, possibly for HLA-related reasons. In scalp samples, resident alphabeta T cells of normal skin are also sequenced. Normal scalp had lower clonality than lesional scalp, with alopecia totalis/universalis lesions showing this most strongly.

On this clone itself: Its antigen remains unknown.

Extraction of RNA preceded its reverse transcription into cDNA, which served as the sequencing template. Libraries were prepared by immunoSEQ multiplex PCR; TCRdb keeps only in-frame clonotypes and omits some of them. The profile shows about 160,000 clones, more than 75% of them singletons. Sorting of PBMCs yielded the CD4+ and CD8+ T cells. The clonotype was recovered from a human donor with alopecia areata. The sequenced sample was CD8+ T cells sorted from blood, obtained at week 0.

CDR3 bases: TGTGCCAGTTCGGCCGGGATTGCCTACGAGCAGTACTTC. Its translation: CASSAGIAYEQYF. J is TRBJ2-7 and V is TRBV19; D perhaps matches TRBD2 (5 bases). This CDR3 contains 13 residues. Per germline, CDR1 LNHDA and CDR2 SQIVND (reference sequence). Trimming took off 8 bases at V and 2 bases at J, with 13 bases between the two ends.